The T cell receptor (beta chain) under discussion was sequenced for a study of cytomegalovirus exposure and HLA in healthy donors (dated by TCRdb to about 2017). Background for the entire study: According to a later analysis, the approximately 120 validation repertoires were produced on the same platform as the approximately 610 repertoires of the first cohort. The study combined high-throughput TCR immunosequencing, statistical association of individual TCRs with disease status, and machine learning to predict cytomegalovirus infection status. The study aimed to test whether cataloging public T cell receptors could reveal signatures of past pathogen exposure. A separate validation cohort of roughly 130 different subjects was used in addition to the roughly 670-subject first cohort.

Donors formed part of the validation cohort, which comprised 120 subjects and was distinct from the first cohort of 670 or so subjects. Note on this clone: No antigen is known for it. Base qualities are missing; no much larger clone stands one base away.

CDR1 is given as SGHVS and CDR2 as FQNEAQ, both from the germline V gene. There are 14 amino acids in the CDR3, from cysteine to phenylalanine inclusive. CDR3 DNA only is kept here, 42 bases in frame from base 1. V gives up 5 bases and J gives up 2 bases, and the segment between their germline ends measures 13 bases. The study at large found these results: Most TCR sequences were seen in very few donors, while some public TCRs were found in many individuals. The authors suggested that the approach could potentially be extended to other disease states and immunological phenotypes. In vitro tests confirmed that a few of the cytomegalovirus-associated TCR beta chains recognize cytomegalovirus antigens. The validation cohort had no HLA typing available for a later analysis, so co-occurrence within that cohort was assessed over all 110 or so repertoires. The classifier was reported to diagnose cytomegalovirus status with high specificity and sensitivity in both the original and validation cohorts. Subsequent analysis determined that TCRs grouped into clusters in the first cohort also showed a tendency toward co-occurrence across the 90 to 150 validation repertoires, and roughly 94% of cluster scores exceeded 0. The study listed over 150 TCR beta chains as associated with cytomegalovirus.

Preparation of the library involved the immunoSEQ multiplex PCR assay. The authors' analysis ran thus. A statistical classification framework was developed to diagnose cytomegalovirus status using the catalog of TCR beta chain sequences. In its TCRdb copy, this immuneACCESS table keeps in-frame sequences only and misses some clones. Where compared with another copy, unresolved V genes explain less than half of these, and the others have no known cause. V and J calls and clone size are copied from that table; D and trimming were computed from the DNA. For this sample the table gives about 160,000 clones, of which 86% were detected only once. About 2.3% of the sample is held by the ten biggest clonotypes.

The specimen was PBMCs. The sequence was collected from a woman in her late teens or twenties in good health and CMV-seronegative. The rearrangement joined TRBV7-8 to TRBJ2-7, and the D gene may be TRBD2, 6 bases matching. CDR3 loop: CASSAGTATYEQYF. The nucleotide sequence reads TGTGCCAGCAGCGCCGGGACTGCCACCTACGAGCAGTACTTC.